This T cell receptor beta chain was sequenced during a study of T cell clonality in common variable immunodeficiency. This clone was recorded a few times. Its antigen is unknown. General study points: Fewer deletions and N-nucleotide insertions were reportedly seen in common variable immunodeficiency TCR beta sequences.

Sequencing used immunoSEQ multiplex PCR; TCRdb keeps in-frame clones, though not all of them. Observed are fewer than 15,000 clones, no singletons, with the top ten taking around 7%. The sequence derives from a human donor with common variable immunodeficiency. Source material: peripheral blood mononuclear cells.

Partial CDR3 DNA: TGTGCCTGGAGGGGACTAGCGGTGAATGAG. Translation: CAWRGLAVNE. From start to end, the CDR3 is CAWRGLAVNEQFF. This rearrangement joins TRBV30 to TRBJ2-1; 11 bases are shared with TRBD2. The read halts 3 residues ahead of the CDR3 end, with the missing end drawn from the germline J gene. The length of the CDR3 is 13 residues. The V and J ends lost 3 bases and 7 bases, in that order; junction bases with no gene match: 2. CDR1 GTSNPN and CDR2 SVGIG come from the germline V gene (reference sequence).